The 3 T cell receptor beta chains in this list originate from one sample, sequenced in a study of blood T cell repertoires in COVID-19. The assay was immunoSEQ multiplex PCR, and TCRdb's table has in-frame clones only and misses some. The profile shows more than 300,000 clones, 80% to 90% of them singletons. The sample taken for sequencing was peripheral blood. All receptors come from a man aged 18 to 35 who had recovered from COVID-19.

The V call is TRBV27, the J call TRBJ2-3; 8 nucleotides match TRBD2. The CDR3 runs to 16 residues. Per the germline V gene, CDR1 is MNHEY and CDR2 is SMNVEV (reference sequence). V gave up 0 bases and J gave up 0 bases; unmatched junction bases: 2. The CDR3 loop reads CASSLSGGGSTDTQYF. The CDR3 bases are TGTGCCAGCAGTTTATCCGGGGGGGGGAGCACAGATACGCAGTATTTT.

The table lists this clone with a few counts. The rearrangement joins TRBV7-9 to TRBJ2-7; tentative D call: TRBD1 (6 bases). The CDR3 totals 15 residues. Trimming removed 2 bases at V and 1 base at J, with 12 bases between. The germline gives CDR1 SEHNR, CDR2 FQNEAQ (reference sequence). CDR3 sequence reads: CASSLRGTQSYEQYF. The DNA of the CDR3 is TGTGCCAGCAGCTTAAGGGGGACACAATCCTACGAGCAGTACTTC.

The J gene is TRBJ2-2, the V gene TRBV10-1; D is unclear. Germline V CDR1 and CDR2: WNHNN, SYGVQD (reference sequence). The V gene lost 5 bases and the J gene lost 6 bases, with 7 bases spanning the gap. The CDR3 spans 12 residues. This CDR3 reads CASSLGPGELFF. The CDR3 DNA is TGCGCCAGCAGTCTCGGTCCCGGGGAGCTGTTTTTT.